Given below is one T cell receptor (beta chain) in context. The germline CDR1 and CDR2 sequences are SGHRS and YFSETQ. Trimming left V 4 bases short and J 2 bases short, with 12 bases between. The CDR3 contains 15 residues. The sample belongs to a study of T cells in Graves' hyperthyroidism and ophthalmopathy. From RNA transcripts, TCR beta CDR3 regions were amplified. The study used the HTBI primer set for a first-round RT-PCR of the TCR CDR3. MiXCR was run by TCRdb on the multiplex PCR reads, yielding one entry per CDR3 protein. The sample has 280,000 or so distinct CDR3 sequences, roughly 15% seen once.

The sample consisted of blood. The origin of this receptor is a woman between 50 and 59 years old with Graves' hyperthyroidism that later progressed to Graves' ophthalmopathy. This sequence joins TRBV5-1 and TRBJ2-2, with a weak D call TRBD1 (6 bases). The CDR3 nucleotides read TGCGCCAGCAGCCCCTGGGACACCAACACCGGGGAGCTGTTTTTT. It yields the protein CASSPWDTNTGELFF.